Listed below are T cell receptor beta chains from one sample, sequenced in a study of cytomegalovirus exposure and HLA in healthy donors. Measured with immunoSEQ multiplex PCR; TCRdb has only the in-frame clones, and not every one. The repertoire holds approximately 130,000 clones, around three quarters seen once, with less than 2% in the top ten. Sequenced sample: PBMCs. These receptors were obtained from a woman aged 45-59 years in good health and CMV-seronegative. Each CDR3 is given with its conserved first and last residue. D genes are given only for firm matches. Clone size, where shown, is once, few, many, or a class for clones that have expanded.

V gene: TRBV28
CDR3 length: 14
D gene: TRBD1
J gene: TRBJ1-2
clone size: NA
CDR3 DNA: TGTGCCAGCAGTTCGGGGGACAGGGACTATGGCTACACCTTC
CDR3 protein: CASSSGDRDYGYTF

V gene: TRBV28
CDR3 length: 17
D gene: TRBD1
J gene: TRBJ1-5
clone size: NA
CDR3 DNA: TGTGCCAGCAGTTTAATCGACAGGGCATATAGCAATCAGCCCCAGCATTTT
CDR3 protein: CASSLIDRAYSNQPQHF

V gene: TRBV13
CDR3 length: 16
D gene: TRBD2
J gene: TRBJ2-3
clone size: NA
CDR3 DNA: TGTGCCAGCAGCTTCCGGCCCCCGACTAGCGCAGATACGCAGTATTTT
CDR3 protein: CASSFRPPTSADTQYF

V gene: TRBV4-3
CDR3 length: 19
D gene: TRBD2
J gene: TRBJ2-1
clone size: NA
CDR3 DNA: TGCGCCAGCAGCCAAGTCCCGGGACTAGCGGGAACCTCCTACAATGAGCAGTTCTTC
CDR3 protein: CASSQVPGLAGTSYNEQFF

V gene: TRBV7-9
CDR3 length: 11
D gene: NA
J gene: TRBJ1-1
clone size: few
CDR3 DNA: TGTGCAGGCCAGGGTGTCACTGAAGCTTTCTTT
CDR3 protein: CAGQGVTEAFF

V gene: TRBV5-1
CDR3 length: 16
D gene: TRBD2
J gene: TRBJ2-2
clone size: NA
CDR3 DNA: TGCGCCAGCAGCTTGACTAGCGGGAGATGGACCGGGGAGCTGTTTTTT
CDR3 protein: CASSLTSGRWTGELFF

V gene: TRBV27
CDR3 length: 11
D gene: NA
J gene: TRBJ1-1
clone size: few
CDR3 DNA: TGTGCCACTCTAGGGGCAGGGGAAGCTTTCTTT
CDR3 protein: CATLGAGEAFF

V gene: TRBV4-1
CDR3 length: 15
D gene: NA
J gene: TRBJ1-1
clone size: NA
CDR3 DNA: TGCGCCAGCAGCCAAGGGCCCCAGGGGTGGACTGAAGCTTTCTTT
CDR3 protein: CASSQGPQGWTEAFF

V gene: TRBV10-1
CDR3 length: 13
D gene: NA
J gene: TRBJ2-7
clone size: NA
CDR3 DNA: TGCGCCAGCAGTGCACAGGTCTCCTACGAGCAGTACTTC
CDR3 protein: CASSAQVSYEQYF

V gene: TRBV5-4
CDR3 length: 16
D gene: TRBD2
J gene: TRBJ2-1
clone size: NA
CDR3 DNA: TGTGCCAGCAGCTTGGGGAGAGGATACGGGGGGAATGAGCAGTTCTTC
CDR3 protein: CASSLGRGYGGNEQFF

V gene: TRBV28
CDR3 length: 15
D gene: NA
J gene: TRBJ1-5
clone size: once
CDR3 DNA: TGTGCCAGCAGTTTATCGGGGATTAGCAATCAGCCCCAGCATTTT
CDR3 protein: CASSLSGISNQPQHF

V gene: TRBV4-3
CDR3 length: 14
D gene: NA
J gene: TRBJ2-3
clone size: NA
CDR3 DNA: TGCGCCAGCAGCGTTCATCGGAGCACAGATACGCAGTATTTT
CDR3 protein: CASSVHRSTDTQYF

V gene: TRBV7-2
CDR3 length: 16
D gene: TRBD1
J gene: TRBJ2-7
clone size: NA
CDR3 DNA: TGTGCCAGCAGGGACCTCTACCGGGACAGGGGCTACGAGCAGTACTTC
CDR3 protein: CASRDLYRDRGYEQYF

V gene: TRBV28
CDR3 length: 17
D gene: NA
J gene: TRBJ1-5
clone size: NA
CDR3 DNA: TGTGCCAGCAGTTTAATATCCCCCAGGGGAAGGTATCAGCCCCAGCATTTT
CDR3 protein: CASSLISPRGRYQPQHF

V gene: TRBV7-3
CDR3 length: 15
D gene: TRBD1
J gene: TRBJ2-3
clone size: few
CDR3 DNA: TGTGCCAGCAGCCGGACAGGATCTACCACAGATACGCAGTATTTT
CDR3 protein: CASSRTGSTTDTQYF

V gene: TRBV6-6
CDR3 length: 14
D gene: NA
J gene: TRBJ1-4
clone size: NA
CDR3 DNA: TGTGCCAGCAGTTACTCGGGCGAGGAGGGGAAACTGTTTTTT
CDR3 protein: CASSYSGEEGKLFF

V gene: TRBV2
CDR3 length: 16
D gene: TRBD2
J gene: TRBJ2-1
clone size: few
CDR3 DNA: TGTGCCAGCACCTCCTTCCCGACTAGCGGGGCCAATGAGCAGTTCTTC
CDR3 protein: CASTSFPTSGANEQFF

V gene: TRBV19
CDR3 length: 14
D gene: TRBD1
J gene: TRBJ2-5
clone size: NA
CDR3 DNA: TGTGCCAGTAGTAGACAGGGGGCCGGGGAGACCCAGTACTTC
CDR3 protein: CASSRQGAGETQYF

V gene: TRBV7-6
CDR3 length: 14
D gene: NA
J gene: TRBJ1-1
clone size: NA
CDR3 DNA: TGTGCCAGCAGCCCACTAGACCCCTTTGTCGAAGCTTTCTTT
CDR3 protein: CASSPLDPFVEAFF

V gene: TRBV7-2
CDR3 length: 15
D gene: NA
J gene: TRBJ1-5
clone size: NA
CDR3 DNA: TGTGCCAGCAGCCCCTTCAGCGGGAGCAATCAGCCCCAGCATTTT
CDR3 protein: CASSPFSGSNQPQHF

V gene: TRBV6-1
CDR3 length: 13
D gene: NA
J gene: TRBJ1-1
clone size: NA
CDR3 DNA: TGTGCCAGCGCTCTTGGAGAACAATATTTGACTTTCTTT
CDR3 protein: CASALGEQYLTFF

V gene: TRBV7-9
CDR3 length: 13
D gene: NA
J gene: TRBJ1-2
clone size: NA
CDR3 DNA: TGTGCCAGCAGCTTAGACCACGGCGGTGGCTACCCCTTC
CDR3 protein: CASSLDHGGGYPF

V gene: TRBV7-3
CDR3 length: 13
D gene: NA
J gene: TRBJ1-1
clone size: few
CDR3 DNA: TGTGCCAGCAGCCGGACAAGTGACACTGAAGCTTTCTTT
CDR3 protein: CASSRTSDTEAFF

V gene: TRBV29-1
CDR3 length: 14
D gene: NA
J gene: TRBJ2-7
clone size: NA
CDR3 DNA: TGCAGCGTGGCCCAGGGATCGAGCTCCTACGAGCAGTACTTC
CDR3 protein: CSVAQGSSSYEQYF

V gene: TRBV4-3
CDR3 length: 14
D gene: NA
J gene: TRBJ2-2
clone size: few
CDR3 DNA: TGCGCCAGCAGCGTAGGAACAGGGTTGGGGGAGCTGTTTTTT
CDR3 protein: CASSVGTGLGELFF

V gene: TRBV4-3
CDR3 length: 13
D gene: NA
J gene: TRBJ1-2
clone size: NA
CDR3 DNA: TGCGCCAGCAGCCAAGATCGTATCTATGGCTACACCTTC
CDR3 protein: CASSQDRIYGYTF

V gene: TRBV9
CDR3 length: 17
D gene: TRBD2
J gene: TRBJ2-3
clone size: NA
CDR3 DNA: TGTGCCAGCAGCGGAGGACTAGCGGGGGCGAGCACAGATACGCAGTATTTT
CDR3 protein: CASSGGLAGASTDTQYF

V gene: TRBV18
CDR3 length: 14
D gene: TRBD1
J gene: TRBJ1-5
clone size: NA
CDR3 DNA: TGTGCCAGCTCAGCCGTACAGGGGAATCAGCCCCAGCATTTT
CDR3 protein: CASSAVQGNQPQHF

V gene: TRBV30
CDR3 length: 14
D gene: NA
J gene: TRBJ1-2
clone size: NA
CDR3 DNA: TGTGCCTGGGATGAAGCGTTCGGGGTAGTTGGCTACACCTTC
CDR3 protein: CAWDEAFGVVGYTF

V gene: TRBV4-1
CDR3 length: 17
D gene: TRBD2
J gene: TRBJ2-3
clone size: NA
CDR3 DNA: TGCGCCAGCAGCCCGACTAGCGGGAGTCCTAGCACAGATACGCAGTATTTT
CDR3 protein: CASSPTSGSPSTDTQYF

V gene: TRBV7-2
CDR3 length: 15
D gene: NA
J gene: TRBJ1-1
clone size: NA
CDR3 DNA: TGTGCCAGCAGCCCAAGGGGGGGAGGGAACACTGAAGCTTTCTTT
CDR3 protein: CASSPRGGGNTEAFF

V gene: TRBV5-5
CDR3 length: 13
D gene: TRBD1
J gene: TRBJ1-2
clone size: NA
CDR3 DNA: TGTGCCAGCAGCCTACTGGAGGGACAGGGCTACACCTTC
CDR3 protein: CASSLLEGQGYTF

V gene: TRBV7-9
CDR3 length: 15
D gene: NA
J gene: TRBJ2-1
clone size: once
CDR3 DNA: TGTGCCAGCAGCTTATATGGCGGGTTGGGCGATGAGCAGTTCTTC
CDR3 protein: CASSLYGGLGDEQFF

V gene: TRBV30
CDR3 length: 13
D gene: NA
J gene: TRBJ1-3
clone size: few
CDR3 DNA: TGTGCCTGGAGTGTACTAACTGGAAACACCATATATTTT
CDR3 protein: CAWSVLTGNTIYF

V gene: TRBV7-9
CDR3 length: 17
D gene: NA
J gene: TRBJ1-1
clone size: NA
CDR3 DNA: TGTGCCAGCAGCTTAAATTTTGGAACAGGGTGGAACACTGAAGCTTTCTTT
CDR3 protein: CASSLNFGTGWNTEAFF

V gene: TRBV6-4
CDR3 length: 17
D gene: TRBD2
J gene: TRBJ2-3
clone size: NA
CDR3 DNA: TGTGCCAGCAGTCGACTACCAGCGGGAGAGGGTACAGATACGCAGTATTTT
CDR3 protein: CASSRLPAGEGTDTQYF

V gene: TRBV18
CDR3 length: 16
D gene: NA
J gene: TRBJ2-5
clone size: NA
CDR3 DNA: TGTGCCAGCTCGCCACCGGTCGCACTCCTCGAGGGGACCCAGTACTTC
CDR3 protein: CASSPPVALLEGTQYF

V gene: TRBV9
CDR3 length: 14
D gene: NA
J gene: TRBJ1-1
clone size: once
CDR3 DNA: TGTGCCAGCAGCATCAGGGCAAAGGACACTGAAGCTTTCTTT
CDR3 protein: CASSIRAKDTEAFF

V gene: TRBV4-3
CDR3 length: 14
D gene: NA
J gene: TRBJ2-7
clone size: few
CDR3 DNA: TGCGCCAGCAGCCAAGCCCTCCAGACCTACGAGCAGTACTTC
CDR3 protein: CASSQALQTYEQYF

V gene: TRBV19
CDR3 length: 16
D gene: TRBD1
J gene: TRBJ1-1
clone size: NA
CDR3 DNA: TGTGCCAGTAGTACAATTGACAGGGGAAGGAACACTGAAGCTTTCTTT
CDR3 protein: CASSTIDRGRNTEAFF

V gene: TRBV9
CDR3 length: 14
D gene: NA
J gene: TRBJ1-5
clone size: NA
CDR3 DNA: TGTGCCAGCAGCGAGACCGGGGGGCGCAGGCCCCAGCATTTT
CDR3 protein: CASSETGGRRPQHF

V gene: TRBV25-1
CDR3 length: 15
D gene: TRBD2
J gene: TRBJ2-1
clone size: NA
CDR3 DNA: TGTGCCAGCAGCTTATCTAGCGGGAGGGACAATGAGCAGTTCTTC
CDR3 protein: CASSLSSGRDNEQFF

V gene: TRBV6-5
CDR3 length: 13
D gene: NA
J gene: TRBJ1-1
clone size: NA
CDR3 DNA: TGTGCCAGCAGTTACCGCAGGGGCCTCTCAGCTTTCTTT
CDR3 protein: CASSYRRGLSAFF

V gene: TRBV13
CDR3 length: 13
D gene: NA
J gene: TRBJ2-1
clone size: NA
CDR3 DNA: TGTGCCAGCAGAAAGAGCTCCTACAATGAGCAGTTCTTC
CDR3 protein: CASRKSSYNEQFF

V gene: TRBV19
CDR3 length: 15
D gene: NA
J gene: TRBJ2-2
clone size: NA
CDR3 DNA: TGTGCCAGTATCCCCCCGGCGGGGTCCCCCGGGGAGCTGTTTTTT
CDR3 protein: CASIPPAGSPGELFF

V gene: TRBV4-3
CDR3 length: 17
D gene: TRBD2
J gene: TRBJ2-1
clone size: NA
CDR3 DNA: TGCGCCAGCAGCCAAGGCTCTAGCGGGAGGCCCTACAATGAGCAGTTCTTC
CDR3 protein: CASSQGSSGRPYNEQFF

V gene: TRBV18
CDR3 length: 15
D gene: NA
J gene: TRBJ2-7
clone size: NA
CDR3 DNA: TGTGCCAGCTCACCGTCGGCACAGGCAAACCACGAGCAGTACTTC
CDR3 protein: CASSPSAQANHEQYF

V gene: TRBV7-9
CDR3 length: 14
D gene: NA
J gene: TRBJ1-4
clone size: NA
CDR3 DNA: TGTGCCAGCAGCTTAGGGGGAGGTAATGAAAAACTGTTTTTT
CDR3 protein: CASSLGGGNEKLFF

V gene: TRBV5-4
CDR3 length: 12
D gene: NA
J gene: TRBJ1-2
clone size: NA
CDR3 DNA: TGTGCCAGCAGCTCTACAGTCTATGGCTACACCTTC
CDR3 protein: CASSSTVYGYTF

V gene: TRBV6-5
CDR3 length: 13
D gene: NA
J gene: TRBJ1-5
clone size: NA
CDR3 DNA: TGTGCCAGCAAGGCAGGGTTCAATCAGCCCCAGCATTTT
CDR3 protein: CASKAGFNQPQHF

V gene: TRBV19
CDR3 length: 10
D gene: NA
J gene: TRBJ1-2
clone size: NA
CDR3 DNA: TGTGCCAGTTCGGGTTCTGGCTACACCTTC
CDR3 protein: CASSGSGYTF

V gene: TRBV5-6
CDR3 length: 14
D gene: NA
J gene: TRBJ2-7
clone size: few
CDR3 DNA: TGTGCCAGCAGCTCCATGACAGCCCCCTACGAGCAGTACTTC
CDR3 protein: CASSSMTAPYEQYF

V gene: TRBV28
CDR3 length: 14
D gene: NA
J gene: TRBJ1-2
clone size: once
CDR3 DNA: TGTGCCAGCAGGTTTAAGATCTTCGGTGCGGGCTACACCTTC
CDR3 protein: CASRFKIFGAGYTF